This TCR beta chain was obtained from a study of blood T cell repertoires in COVID-19. Looking at the study overall: Collection of acute and convalescent COVID-19 samples took place in the United States, Italy and Spain. The cDNA or gDNA used as material had been derived from T cells, B-cell-depleted T cells, or PBMCs.

Original analysis: Amplified reference gene primers provided the basis for estimating nucleated cell counts. Using immunoSEQ multiplex PCR, the repertoire was profiled, and TCRdb retains in-frame clones only, with some absent. Clonal size and the V and J genes are those of that table, whereas D and trimming came from the DNA. The table has about 220,000 clones, about 78% seen once; the top ten hold roughly 7%. This CDR3 is 14 amino acids long. The V gene end was trimmed by 0 bases and the J gene end by 7 bases; junction bases not matched to a gene: 2. Germline V gene data show CDR1 as SGHRS and CDR2 as YFSETQ.

The genes are TRBV5-1 and TRBJ2-5, with 11 nucleotides matching TRBD2. Sequenced material: peripheral blood. This receptor was taken from a woman aged 70-85 years with acute or convalescent COVID-19. In DNA form, the CDR3 reads TGCGCCAGCAGCTTGGATAGCGGGGGGGCGACCCAGTACTTC. Translating it yields CASSLDSGGATQYF.